This entry describes one T cell receptor beta chain. This clonotype was found a few times. Its antigen target is currently unknown. No base qualities exist here, and no much larger clone lies one base off it. Preparation of the library involved 5' RACE. This sample was sequenced with an Illumina HiSeq 2000. A universal primer binding site was added through template switching, and the final cDNA carried a unique molecular identifier so that TCR cDNA molecules could be counted accurately. Specific primers in the conserved constant-segment region were used to synthesize first-strand cDNA for TCR alpha and beta chains. Each cDNA library was double barcoded, with a SMART-Mk sample barcode plus Illumina barcodes, to control for contamination. TruSeq adapter sequences, together with Illumina sample barcodes, were added in two successive PCR steps. Sequencing of the TCR alpha and beta cDNA libraries was done on the Illumina HiSeq platform using custom primers. In the original analysis: MiGEC processed the raw reads to extract unique molecular identifiers, while MiXCR was used to determine the CDR3 positions. Recombination models were inferred per individual with the repgenHMM and IGoR tools using an EM algorithm. The analysis of shared clonotypes was done with the tcR package in R, with sharing normalized by the product of cloneset sizes. To study raw recombination free of thymic and clonal selection effects, out-of-frame nonproductive sequences were analyzed. Using fastp at Q25 and MiXCR, TCRdb reprocessed the public reads and kept productive beta chains. Records with the same CDR3 protein are collapsed into one entry carrying the most frequent genes and DNA. None of the V and J calls come from the authors' own analysis; TCRdb made them. A total of roughly 1.6 million distinct CDR3 sequences appear in this sample, 25% to 35% of them only once. Less than 0.35% of the sample is taken by the ten largest.

This sample was taken from a study of identical twins (dated by TCRdb to 2015 to 2016). About the full investigation: To test whether fetal clonotypes persist, the study used deep sequencing on TCR alpha and beta repertoires from monozygotic twins, unrelated adults of various ages, and cord blood. To rule out contamination, replicate twin experiments were performed at different times with different library preparation protocols.

Every donor in the study was a healthy Caucasian. Results and caveats for the whole study, not just this receptor: Fewer insertions were carried by abundant cord blood beta clonotypes; a weaker similar trend was observed in young adult naive repertoires, while no such trend was observed in memory repertoires. Because the same donors could not be followed over many years, conclusions were based on cross-sectional statistical analysis. Excess twin sharing in beta out-of-frame sequences was weaker because fewer shared sequences lowered the signal-to-noise ratio. Zero-insertion analyses could be partly confounded by invariant T cells such as MAIT and iNKT, though diverse VJ usage argued against such confounding for most clonotypes. Out-of-frame TCR alpha sequences shared between twins showed an excess of low generation-probability sequences compared with coincidental sharing between unrelated individuals. In monozygotic twins, recombination models systematically underestimated out-of-frame TCR alpha sharing, but the models matched the sharing seen between unrelated individuals.

V is clipped by 3 bases and J by 8 bases, and the sequence between their germline boundaries is 5 bases long. Measured from the cysteine to the phenylalanine, the CDR3 is 12 residues long. The entry retains the CDR3 DNA only, 36 bases that are in frame from base 1. CDR1 is given as KGHSH and CDR2 as LQKENI, both from the germline V gene. Sequenced material: cord blood. The sequence derives from a newborn girl in good health. Recombination joined TRBV18 with TRBJ1-6; no confident D gene assignment can be made. The CDR3 here reads CASSPQDSPLHF. The DNA sequence follows: TGTGCCAGCTCACCGCAGGATTCACCCCTCCACTTT.